The T cell receptor (beta chain) described here comes from a study of blood T cell repertoires in COVID-19. Study information: COVID-19 samples collected from the United States, Italy and Spain covered acute and convalescent phases. Nucleic acid was either cDNA or gDNA, and it came from T cells, B-cell-depleted T cells, or PBMCs.

Comment on this clone: This specimen includes other DNA sequences encoding the same CDR3.

Germline V gene data show CDR1 as SGHRS and CDR2 as YFSETQ. The CDR3 is made up of 14 amino acids. With 1 base removed from V and 1 base from J, the gap between germline ends came to 5 bases. Authors' analysis steps: Amplification of reference gene primers provided the estimated nucleated cell counts. Profiling relied on immunoSEQ multiplex PCR, and the TCRdb table lists in-frame clones only, not all of them. From that table come the V and J calls and clone size; the DNA was used to work out D and trimming. This sample has more than 200,000 clones, with roughly 80% found just once. The TCR was taken from a woman between 40 and 55 years old with active or convalescent COVID-19. Sequenced: peripheral blood. This chain connects TRBV5-1 to TRBJ2-2; no reliable D call. CDR3 region: CASSLSGNTGELFF. The CDR3 nucleotides read TGCGCCAGCAGCTTGTCAGGGAACACCGGGGAGCTGTTTTTT.